This T cell receptor (beta chain) was observed in a study of cytomegalovirus exposure and HLA in healthy donors. This clone was counted a few times. The antigen is unknown. This CDR3 spans 11 amino acids. CDR1 and CDR2 from the germline V gene are DFQATT and SNEGSKA (reference sequence). The V end was cut by 6 bases, the J end by 1 base, with 6 bases between. A multiplex PCR was run with 60 Vbeta primers and 13 Jbeta primers. Clones were read by immunoSEQ multiplex PCR, and TCRdb kept only the in-frame ones, dropping some. The sample holds 100,000 or so clones, roughly 70% seen once. Study-level points and caveats: The Asian-associated ancestry cluster reportedly had fewer N-insertions than the roughly 700-donor mean in a later analysis. TCR beta chains numbering 164 were designated cytomegalovirus-associated. Presence/absence analysis assumed near-uniform sequencing depth across donors.

Sequences were obtained from PBMCs. The chain uses TRBV20-1 and TRBJ1-1; D not certain. The source of this sequence is a middle-aged man in good health and CMV-seropositive. CDR3 DNA sequence: TGCAGTGCCGTATGGAACACTGAAGCTTTCTTT. This sequence encodes CSAVWNTEAFF.